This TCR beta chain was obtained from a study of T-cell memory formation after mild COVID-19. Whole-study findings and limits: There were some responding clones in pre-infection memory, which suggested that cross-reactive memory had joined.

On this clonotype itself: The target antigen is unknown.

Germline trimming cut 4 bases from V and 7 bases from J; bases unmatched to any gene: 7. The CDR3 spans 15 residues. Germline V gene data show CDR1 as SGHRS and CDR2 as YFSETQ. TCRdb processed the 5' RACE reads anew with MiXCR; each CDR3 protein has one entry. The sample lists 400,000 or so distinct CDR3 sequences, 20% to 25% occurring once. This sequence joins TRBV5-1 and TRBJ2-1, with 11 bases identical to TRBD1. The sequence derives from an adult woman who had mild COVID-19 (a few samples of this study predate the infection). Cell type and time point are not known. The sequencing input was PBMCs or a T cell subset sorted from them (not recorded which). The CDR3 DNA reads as TGCGCCAGCAGCCAGGGGACAGGGGGTCTAAATGAGCAGTTCTTC. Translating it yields CASSQGTGGLNEQFF.